Listed here is a single T cell receptor (beta chain). Its matching antigen is unknown. The data are from a study of T cell responses to AZD1222 COVID-19 vaccine. V shed 10 bases and J shed 2 bases, with 16 bases lying between them. The CDR3 is 14 residues long. Looked up from germline, CDR1 is LNHDA and CDR2 is SQIVND (reference sequence). Produced via immunoSEQ multiplex PCR; TCRdb's table is partial and in-frame only. The sample lists 100,000 to 150,000 clones, about 90% occurring once. General study results and limits: The sample set comprised mostly white British donors with more females, and clonal diversity was possibly underestimated. Among vaccine-associated CD4 TCRs, coverage spanned spike, with dominance at 160-218 and 743-854.

The sequencing used peripheral blood, collected on day 0 of AZD1222 vaccination. The TCR comes from an adult in good health. V usage is TRBV19 and J usage is TRBJ2-3; possible D gene TRBD2, 6 bases. The CDR3 bases are TGTGCCACAAAGCGGGTGCAAGACACAGATACGCAGTATTTT. This codes for CATKRVQDTDTQYF.